Listed here is a single T cell receptor beta chain. In the original analysis: From reference gene primer amplification, estimates of nucleated cell counts were derived. The assay was immunoSEQ multiplex PCR, and TCRdb's table has in-frame clones only and misses some. V and J calls and clone size are as listed in that table; D and trimming were resolved from the DNA. Among some 250,000 clones listed, around 90% were seen once. The data stem from a study of blood T cell repertoires in COVID-19. Study summary: PBMCs, B-cell-depleted T cells, or T cells provided the cDNA or gDNA that made up the material.

Germline loops: CDR1 MNHEY, CDR2 SVGAGI. V trimming: 7 bases; J trimming: 2 bases; junction bases outside the gene matches: 7. This CDR3 spans 15 amino acids. Sequencing used peripheral blood. This receptor was taken from a woman aged 70 to 79 with active or convalescent COVID-19. This chain joins TRBV6-5 and TRBJ1-4; 7 nucleotides agree with TRBD1. The CDR3 protein is CASIEGTATNEKLFF. The CDR3, as DNA: TGTGCCAGCATCGAAGGGACAGCCACTAATGAAAAACTGTTTTTT.